This T cell receptor beta chain originates from a study of cytomegalovirus exposure and HLA in healthy donors. Study conclusions and caveats: Immune exposure information comprised only CMV serostatus. In a later analysis, TCR beta V- and J-gene trimming showed a link to a missense DCLRE1C variant. HLA-A and HLA-B allele assignments for most subjects were reportedly predicted accurately using TCR beta sequences.

The V end was cut by 5 bases, the J end by 1 base, with 9 bases between. This CDR3 region has 15 residues. Germline loops: CDR1 KGHSH, CDR2 LQKENI. The PCR contained 60 Vbeta and 13 Jbeta primers. Libraries were prepared by immunoSEQ multiplex PCR; TCRdb keeps only in-frame clonotypes and omits some of them. The table shows about 170,000 clones, with roughly 80% occurring only once. For this clone: Its antigen remains unknown.

V gene TRBV18 combines with J gene TRBJ2-6, with TRBD1 as a possible D gene (5 bases). This receptor was taken from a woman between 18 and 29 years old in good health and CMV-seronegative. The specimen was PBMCs. CDR3 amino acids: CASSGQQSGANVLTF. CDR3 sequence (DNA): TGTGCCAGCTCAGGACAACAGTCTGGGGCCAACGTCCTGACTTTC.